The present T cell receptor (beta chain) was sequenced within a study of memory CD4+ T cells and cytomegalovirus serostatus. About the study: Of the healthy Belgian adults, fewer than 10 were CMV seropositive and about two dozen seronegative. Study-wide results and limits: The CMV-associated TCR signature appears largely within the CD4+ memory repertoire. CD4+ memory repertoires contained about 40% of the 164 reported CMV TCRbeta sequences.

The sort gate was single viable CD3+CD4+CD8-CD45RO+ cells for memory CD4+ T cells. Donors' CMV status reflects serum IgG against pp150, pp28, p38, p52. About this clone: Antigen: not known.

Germline lookup yields CDR1 SGHRS and CDR2 YFSETQ. Trimming at V came to 3 bases and at J to 2 bases, leaving 3 bases not matched to a gene. The CDR3 consists of 15 residues. The method was immunoSEQ multiplex PCR; TCRdb's version includes in-frame clones alone and lacks a portion of them. The repertoire includes 46,000 or so clones, roughly 78% of them detected once, and more than 0.75% sits in the top ten. The receptor comes from an adult in good health and CMV-seronegative. The V call is TRBV5-1, the J call TRBJ1-5; 9 nucleotides line up with TRBD1. The sample taken for sequencing was memory CD4+ T cells from blood. For the CDR3, the DNA is TGCGCCAGCAGCTCGGGACAGGGAGGCAATCAGCCCCAGCATTTT. Translating gives CASSSGQGGNQPQHF.